Below are 25 T cell receptor beta chains sequenced from a single sample in a study of shared clonotypes between healthy human individuals. The protocol was immunoSEQ multiplex PCR, while the TCRdb copy is restricted to in-frame clones and leaves out a portion. Of some 2,100,000 clones listed, roughly 95% are singletons. The sequenced sample was naive CD4+ T cells sorted from blood. Subset indicated: CD45RA+ positively selected. The receptors originated from a young man in good health.

The genes are TRBV4-1 and TRBJ2-7; possibly TRBD1 for D (6 bases). Trimming shortened V by 1 base and J by 0 bases, and 13 bases separated the two germline ends. This CDR3 has 16 residues. Germline V gives CDR1 MGHRA, CDR2 YSYEKL. This CDR3 is CASSQGPRDNSYEQYF. The DNA for the CDR3 is TGCGCCAGCAGCCAAGGGCCCCGGGACAACTCCTACGAGCAGTACTTC.

The sample holds a few counts of this clone. V usage is TRBV5-1 and J usage is TRBJ1-6; no reliable D call. Germline CDR1 reads SGHRS; CDR2 reads YFSETQ. Trimming removed 1 base at V and 0 bases at J, with 11 bases between. The CDR3 length is 17 residues. The CDR3 DNA follows: TGCGCCAGCAGCTTGTACGGTGGGAGCTCCTATAATTCACCCCTCCACTTT. Amino acids: CASSLYGGSSYNSPLHF. The full variable domain, its missing parts supplied by reference TRBV5-1 and TRBJ1-6, is KAGVTQTPRYLIKTRGQQVTLSCSPISGHRSVSWYQQTPGQGLQFLFEYFSETQRNKGNFPGRFSGRQFSNSRSEMNVSTLELGDSALYLCASSLYGGSSYNSPLHFGNGTRLTVT.

This chain uses TRBV5-1 with TRBJ1-5, with TRBD1 matching over 8 bases. The CDR3 has 15 residues. After removal of 4 bases from V and 3 bases from J, the junction contained 6 bases not matched to a gene. Germline V gives CDR1 SGHRS, CDR2 YFSETQ. In nucleotides, the CDR3 is TGCGCCAGCAGCCCCACAGGGGGGCCCAATCAGCCCCAGCATTTT. Its protein is CASSPTGGPNQPQHF.

This chain links TRBV2 with TRBJ1-3; D not certain. V lost 1 base to trimming and J lost 4 bases, with 11 bases between them. The length of the CDR3 is 15 residues. Germline values: CDR1 SNHLY, CDR2 FYNNEI. DNA of the CDR3: TGTGCCAGCAGTGAAGTGGACGGCCTCGGAAACACCATATATTTT. This sequence encodes CASSEVDGLGNTIYF.

CDR3 DNA sequence: TGCGCCAGCAGCTTGGGGGCGCGGGGGTGGTACCAAGAGACCCAGTACTTC. This encodes CASSLGARGWYQETQYF. The chain employs TRBV5-1 and TRBJ2-5; 7 bases map to TRBD2. CDR3 length equals 17 residues. V lost 0 bases and J lost 0; bases outside the gene matches: 8. Germline loops: CDR1 SGHRS, CDR2 YFSETQ.

This rearrangement joins TRBV7-8 to TRBJ2-1; D unclear. The germline V gene encodes CDR1 SGHVS and CDR2 FQNEAQ. There are 12 residues in the CDR3. The V gene lost 4 bases and the J gene lost 7 bases, with 8 bases spanning the gap. CDR3 residues: CASSSVLNEQFF. The CDR3 DNA is TGTGCCAGCAGCTCGGTCTTAAATGAGCAGTTCTTC.

This chain links TRBV5-4 with TRBJ2-1; the match to TRBD2 covers 7 bases. Germline assignment: CDR1 SGHNT and CDR2 YYREEE (reference sequence). After removal of 2 bases from V and 4 bases from J, the junction contained 9 bases not matched to a gene. This CDR3 has 16 residues. The CDR3 loop reads CASSFPGSGLYNEQFF. DNA for the CDR3: TGTGCCAGCAGCTTCCCGGGTAGCGGGCTGTACAATGAGCAGTTCTTC.

The J gene is TRBJ2-1, the V gene TRBV4-2; D possibly corresponds to TRBD2 (6 bases). CDR3 size: 17 residues. V was trimmed by 0 bases and J by 3 bases, leaving 15 bases between them. Germline V gene lookup returns CDR1 LGHNA and CDR2 YNFKEQ. The CDR3 DNA reads TGTGCCAGCAGCCAAGAGGGCAGTCTAGCGAACTACAATGAGCAGTTCTTC. This encodes CASSQEGSLANYNEQFF.

The V and J genes are TRBV14 and TRBJ2-4; D ambiguous. This CDR3 comprises 14 residues. Germline CDR1 and CDR2: SGHDN and FVKESK. Trimming took off 4 bases at V and 0 bases at J, with 7 bases between the two ends. CDR3 loop: CASSRTLAKNIQYF. Here the CDR3 DNA reads TGTGCCAGCAGCCGGACCTTAGCCAAAAACATTCAGTACTTC.

This sequence joins TRBV28 and TRBJ1-3; 9 bases match TRBD1. The CDR3 runs 16 residues. V gave up 5 bases and J gave up 1 base; unmatched junction bases: 6. Germline loops: CDR1 MDHEN, CDR2 SYDVKM. The CDR3 DNA sequence: TGTGCCAGCAGTCTCGTACAGGGGGCTTCTGGAAACACCATATATTTT. This encodes CASSLVQGASGNTIYF. The variable domain in full, with the rest retrieved from reference TRBV28 and TRBJ1-3, is DVKVTQSSRYLVKRTGEKVFLECVQDMDHENMFWYRQDPGLGLRLIYFSYDVKMKEKGDIPEGYSVSREKKERFSLILESASTNQTSMYLCASSLVQGASGNTIYFGEGSWLTVV.

The V gene is TRBV21-1, the J gene TRBJ2-7. TRBV21-1 is labeled a pseudogene. This CDR3 spans 14 amino acids. This CDR3 is CASSKGKPTYEQYF. The CDR3 DNA follows: TGTGCCAGCAGCAAAGGGAAACCCACGTACGAGCAGTACTTC.

V and J are TRBV11-3 and TRBJ2-1; 8 positions match TRBD1. This CDR3 is 14 amino acids long. Germline V gives CDR1 SGHNT, CDR2 YENEEA. J lost 3 bases, V lost 5 bases, and 3 bases had no gene match. The CDR3 protein is CASSPGQGYNEQFF. For the CDR3, the DNA is TGTGCCAGCAGCCCTGGACAGGGCTACAATGAGCAGTTCTTC.

The chain has TRBV27 and TRBJ1-1, with D possibly matching TRBD1 (5 bases). Between the trimmed V and J ends, which lost 5 bases and 5 bases, there was a span of 9 bases. Germline CDR1 is MNHEY and CDR2 is SMNVEV (reference sequence). The CDR3 is 12 amino acids. The CDR3 spells CASSTPGTEAFF. DNA for the CDR3: TGTGCCAGCAGTACTCCAGGGACTGAAGCTTTCTTT.

This chain uses TRBV5-4 with TRBJ2-3, with 10 bases matching TRBD2. The ends lost 4 bases at V and 4 bases at J; junction bases unmatched: 12. The CDR3 runs to 17 residues. Germline-derived CDR1 and CDR2 are SGHNT and YYREEE (reference sequence). The CDR3 DNA reads TGTGCCAGCAGCGTGGATGGGCTAGCGGGAGCAGCAGATACGCAGTATTTT. Amino acids: CASSVDGLAGAADTQYF.

This chain links TRBV5-4 with TRBJ1-1; TRBD1 matches 7 bases. This CDR3 spans 15 amino acids. V was clipped by 4 bases and J by 9 bases; unmatched bases: 15. Germline V gene data show CDR1 as SGHNT and CDR2 as YYREEE (reference sequence). CDR3 DNA: TGTGCCAGCAGCGTAGTACCGACAGGGTCAGGGCAAGCTTTCTTT. Protein product: CASSVVPTGSGQAFF.

The genes are TRBV7-2 and TRBJ1-1; a possible D gene is TRBD1 (6 bases). Per the germline V gene, CDR1 is SGHTA and CDR2 is FQGNSA. The CDR3 has 13 residues. The germline V and J ends were trimmed by 1 base and 8 bases, with 11 bases remaining between them. This chain's CDR3 is CASSLVRGLEAFF. In DNA form, the CDR3 reads TGTGCCAGCAGCTTAGTCCGGGGGCTCGAAGCTTTCTTT.

The chain uses TRBV11-3 and TRBJ1-5; D possibly corresponds to TRBD1 (6 bases). Germline V CDR1 and CDR2: SGHNT, YENEEA. V was pared by 1 base and J by 6 bases, with 13 bases between. The CDR3 contains 15 residues. CDR3 sequence: CASSLVGRGGQPQHF. As DNA, the CDR3 is TGTGCCAGCAGCTTAGTCGGCAGGGGAGGTCAGCCCCAGCATTTT. Full variable domain (remainder filled in from reference TRBV11-3 and TRBJ1-5): EAGVVQSPRYKIIEKKQPVAFWCNPISGHNTLYWYLQNLGQGPELLIRYENEEAVDDSQLPKDRFSAERLKGVDSTLKIQPAELGDSAVYLCASSLVGRGGQPQHFGDGTRLSIL.

Concerning this clone: A single base separates this from a much larger clone, so it may be a read error. V usage is TRBV5-8 and J usage is TRBJ2-7; D remains ambiguous. CDR3 length equals 11 residues. Germline V gives CDR1 SGHTS, CDR2 YDEGEE. The V end was cut by 3 bases, the J end by 3 bases, with 4 bases between. Here the CDR3 reads CASSSFYEQYF. The DNA for the CDR3 is TGTGCCAGCAGCTCCTTCTACGAGCAGTACTTC.

The chain has TRBV6-5 and TRBJ1-2, with 10 bases matching TRBD1. Germline CDR1 and CDR2: MNHEY and SVGAGI. CDR3 length: 16 residues. Germline trimming cut 1 base from V and 4 bases from J; bases unmatched to any gene: 6. This CDR3 reads CASSYLTGQGTYGYTF. CDR3 coding DNA: TGTGCCAGCAGTTACTTGACGGGACAGGGGACCTATGGCTACACCTTC.

The chain employs TRBV30 and TRBJ1-6, with 7 bases fitting TRBD1. CDR3 length equals 16 residues. V lost 4 bases to trimming and J lost 8 bases; unmatched junction nucleotides: 14. Germline loops: CDR1 GTSNPN, CDR2 SVGIG (reference sequence). The CDR3 coding sequence is TGTGCCTGGACCACCTTGAGGGGGCCGAGTTATTCACCCCTCCACTTT. It is translated as CAWTTLRGPSYSPLHF.

The rearrangement joins TRBV5-1 to TRBJ2-2, with D possibly matching TRBD2 (5 bases). Germline V lookup: CDR1 SGHRS, CDR2 YFSETQ. Trimming pared 2 bases from V and 3 bases from J, leaving 11 bases between. This CDR3 comprises 15 residues. The CDR3, as DNA: TGCGCCAGCAGCTTATTAGTGGGAGACACCGGGGAGCTGTTTTTT. Translating it yields CASSLLVGDTGELFF.

The chain joins TRBV5-1 to TRBJ1-2; no clear D. The length of the CDR3 is 13 residues. Germline V CDR1 and CDR2: SGHRS, YFSETQ. V lost 4 bases to trimming and J lost 4 bases, with 11 bases between them. CDR3 in amino acids: CASSEGSVYGYTF. The DNA for the CDR3 is TGCGCCAGCAGCGAGGGTTCCGTCTATGGCTACACCTTC.

Comments on this clone: The identical CDR3 is also encoded by other nucleotide sequences in the sample. V usage is TRBV9 and J usage is TRBJ2-1, with D possibly TRBD2 on 5 matching bases. The CDR3 length is 13 residues. V was trimmed by 0 bases and J by 4 bases, leaving 5 bases between them. Germline V CDR1 and CDR2: SGDLS, YYNGEE. For the CDR3, the DNA is TGTGCCAGCAGCGTAGGGACTTACAATGAGCAGTTCTTC. Its protein is CASSVGTYNEQFF.

The chain couples TRBV7-2 to TRBJ1-1; 8 bases fit TRBD1. The junction had 2 bases not matched to a gene; V was cut back by 5 bases and J by 0 bases. Germline V lookup: CDR1 SGHTA, CDR2 FQGNSA. The CDR3 runs to 14 residues. The DNA for the CDR3 is TGTGCCAGCAGCGACAGGGGAATGAACACTGAAGCTTTCTTT. As protein: CASSDRGMNTEAFF. The variable domain in full, completed from reference TRBV7-2 and TRBJ1-1, reads GAGVSQSPSNKVTEKGKDVELRCDPISGHTALYWYRQSLGQGLEFLIYFQGNSAPDKSGLPSDRFSAERTGGSVSTLTIQRTQQEDSAVYLCASSDRGMNTEAFFGQGTRLTVV.

The chain has TRBV12-5 and TRBJ1-4; D unclear. The V gene's germline CDR1 is LGHNT and CDR2 FRNRAP. The V and J ends lost 2 bases and 0 bases respectively, with 16 bases between them. This CDR3 comprises 18 residues. CDR3 bases: TGTGCTAGTGGTTTGTTCAGTGCGATAAAGGCAACTAATGAAAAACTGTTTTTT. It codes for CASGLFSAIKATNEKLFF.